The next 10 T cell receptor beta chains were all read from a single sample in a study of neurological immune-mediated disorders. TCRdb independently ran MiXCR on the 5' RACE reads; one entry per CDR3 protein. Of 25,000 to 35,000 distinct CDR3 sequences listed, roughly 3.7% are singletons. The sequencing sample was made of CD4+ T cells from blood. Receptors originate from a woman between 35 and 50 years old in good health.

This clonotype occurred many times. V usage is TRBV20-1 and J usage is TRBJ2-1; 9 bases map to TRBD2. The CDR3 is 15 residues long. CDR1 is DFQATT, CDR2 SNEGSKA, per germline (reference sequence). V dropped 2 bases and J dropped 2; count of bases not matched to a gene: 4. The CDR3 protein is CSARTTSGTYNEQFF. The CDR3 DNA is TGCAGTGCTAGAACGACTAGCGGCACCTACAATGAGCAGTTCTTC.

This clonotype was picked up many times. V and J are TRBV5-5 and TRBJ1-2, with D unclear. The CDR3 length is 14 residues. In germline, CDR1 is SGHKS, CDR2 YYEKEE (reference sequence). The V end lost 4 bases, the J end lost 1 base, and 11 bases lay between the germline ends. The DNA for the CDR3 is TGTGCCAGCAGCCCCGGACGGATTAACTATGGCTACACCTTC. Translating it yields CASSPGRINYGYTF.

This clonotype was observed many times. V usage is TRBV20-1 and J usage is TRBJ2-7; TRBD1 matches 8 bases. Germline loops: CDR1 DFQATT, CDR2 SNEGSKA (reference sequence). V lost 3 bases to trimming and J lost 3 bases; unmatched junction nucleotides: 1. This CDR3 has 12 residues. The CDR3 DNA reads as TGCAGTGCTAGCAGGGGGCGCTACGAGCAGTACTTC. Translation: CSASRGRYEQYF.

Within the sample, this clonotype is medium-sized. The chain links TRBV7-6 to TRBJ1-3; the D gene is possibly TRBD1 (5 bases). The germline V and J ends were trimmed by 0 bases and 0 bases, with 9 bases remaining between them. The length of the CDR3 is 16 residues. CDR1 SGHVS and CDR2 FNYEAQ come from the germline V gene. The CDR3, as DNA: TGTGCCAGCAGCTTAGCGGGACGGACCTCTGGAAACACCATATATTTT. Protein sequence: CASSLAGRTSGNTIYF.

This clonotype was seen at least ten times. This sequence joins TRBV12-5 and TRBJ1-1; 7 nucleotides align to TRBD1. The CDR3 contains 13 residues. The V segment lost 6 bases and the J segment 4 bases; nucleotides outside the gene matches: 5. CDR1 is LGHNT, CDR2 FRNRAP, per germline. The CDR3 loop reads CASGGTGATEAFF. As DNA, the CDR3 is TGTGCTAGTGGCGGAACAGGGGCCACTGAAGCTTTCTTT.

CDR3 coding DNA: TGTGCCAGCAGTATGCAGGGTTACACTGAAGCTTTCTTT. It codes for CASSMQGYTEAFF. The chain combines TRBV28 with TRBJ1-1; D might be TRBD1 (5 bases). Trimming removed 5 bases from V and 3 bases from J, with 10 bases in between. Per the germline V gene, CDR1 is MDHEN and CDR2 is SYDVKM. CDR3 size: 13 residues.

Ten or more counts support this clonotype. CDR3 sequence (DNA): TGTGCCAGCAGTCCCCCCGGACACTCGAACACTGAAGCTTTCTTT. This sequence encodes CASSPPGHSNTEAFF. This chain uses TRBV12-3 or TRBV12-4 with TRBJ1-1, with a weak D call TRBD1 (5 bases). V lost 5 bases to trimming and J lost 1 base, with 14 bases between them. The CDR3 runs to 15 residues.

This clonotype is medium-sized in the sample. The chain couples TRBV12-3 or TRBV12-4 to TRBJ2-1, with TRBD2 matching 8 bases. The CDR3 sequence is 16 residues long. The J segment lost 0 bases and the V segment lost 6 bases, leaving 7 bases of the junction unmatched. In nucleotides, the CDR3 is TGTGCCAGCAGCCGAGCCAGCGGGAGCTCCTACAATGAGCAGTTCTTC. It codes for CASSRASGSSYNEQFF.

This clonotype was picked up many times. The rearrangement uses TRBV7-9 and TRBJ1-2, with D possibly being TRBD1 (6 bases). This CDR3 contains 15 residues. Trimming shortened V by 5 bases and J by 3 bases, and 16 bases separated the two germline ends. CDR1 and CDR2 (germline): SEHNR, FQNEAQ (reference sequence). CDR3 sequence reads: CASSKTGRGYYGYTF. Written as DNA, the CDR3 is TGTGCCAGCAGCAAGACTGGCAGGGGCTACTATGGCTACACCTTC.

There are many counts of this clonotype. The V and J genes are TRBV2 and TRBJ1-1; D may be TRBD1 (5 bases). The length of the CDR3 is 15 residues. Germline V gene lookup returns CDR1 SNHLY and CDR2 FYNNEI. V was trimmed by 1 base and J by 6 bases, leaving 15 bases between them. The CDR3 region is CASSEGGLPAAEAFF. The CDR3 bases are TGTGCCAGCAGTGAAGGGGGACTACCGGCCGCTGAAGCTTTCTTT. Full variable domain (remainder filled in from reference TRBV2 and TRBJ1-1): EPEVTQTPSHQVTQMGQEVILRCVPISNHLYFYWYRQILGQKVEFLVSFYNNEISEKSEIFDDQFSVERPDGSNFTLKIRSTKLEDSAMYFCASSEGGLPAAEAFFGQGTRLTVV.